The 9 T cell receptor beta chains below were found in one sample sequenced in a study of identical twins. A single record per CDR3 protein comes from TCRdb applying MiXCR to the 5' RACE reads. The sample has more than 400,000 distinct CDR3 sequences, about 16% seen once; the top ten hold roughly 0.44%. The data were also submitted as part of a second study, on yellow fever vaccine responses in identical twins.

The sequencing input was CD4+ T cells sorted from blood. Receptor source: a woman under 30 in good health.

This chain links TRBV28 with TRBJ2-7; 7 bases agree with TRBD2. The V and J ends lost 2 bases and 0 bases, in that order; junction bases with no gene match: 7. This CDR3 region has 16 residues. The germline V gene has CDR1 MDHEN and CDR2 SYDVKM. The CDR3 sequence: CASSLGGRERSYEQYF. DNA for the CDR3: TGTGCCAGCAGTTTAGGCGGGCGGGAGCGCTCCTACGAGCAGTACTTC. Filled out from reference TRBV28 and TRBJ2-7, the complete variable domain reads DVKVTQSSRYLVKRTGEKVFLECVQDMDHENMFWYRQDPGLGLRLIYFSYDVKMKEKGDIPEGYSVSREKKERFSLILESASTNQTSMYLCASSLGGRERSYEQYFGPGTRLTVT.

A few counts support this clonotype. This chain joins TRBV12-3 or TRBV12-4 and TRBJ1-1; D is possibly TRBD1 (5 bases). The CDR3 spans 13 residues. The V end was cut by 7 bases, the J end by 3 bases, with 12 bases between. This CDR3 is CASTSGPDTEAFF. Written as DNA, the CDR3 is TGTGCCAGCACCTCGGGACCGGACACTGAAGCTTTCTTT.

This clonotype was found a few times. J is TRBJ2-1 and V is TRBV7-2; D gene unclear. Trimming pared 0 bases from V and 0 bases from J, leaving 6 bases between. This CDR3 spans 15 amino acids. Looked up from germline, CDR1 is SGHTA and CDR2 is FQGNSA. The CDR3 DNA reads TGTGCCAGCAGCTTAGCTGCAAACTCCTACAATGAGCAGTTCTTC. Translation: CASSLAANSYNEQFF. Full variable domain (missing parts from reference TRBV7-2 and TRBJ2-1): GAGVSQSPSNKVTEKGKDVELRCDPISGHTALYWYRQSLGQGLEFLIYFQGNSAPDKSGLPSDRFSAERTGGSVSTLTIQRTQQEDSAVYLCASSLAANSYNEQFFGPGTRLTVL.

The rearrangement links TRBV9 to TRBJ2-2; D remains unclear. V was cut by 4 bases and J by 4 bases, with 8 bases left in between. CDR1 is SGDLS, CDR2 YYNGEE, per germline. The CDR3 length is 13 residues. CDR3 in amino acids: CASSPAFTGELFF. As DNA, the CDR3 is TGTGCCAGCAGCCCCGCATTCACCGGGGAGCTGTTTTTT.

This chain's CDR3 is CASSQGRGLGETQYF. The CDR3 region has the DNA TGTGCCAGCAGCCAGGGCAGGGGATTAGGGGAGACCCAGTACTTC. V and J are TRBV3-1 and TRBJ2-5; tentative D call: TRBD1 (6 bases). Germline lookup yields CDR1 LGHDT and CDR2 YNNKEL (reference sequence). V was shortened by 3 bases and J by 5 bases, with 16 bases between the two germline ends. This CDR3 spans 15 amino acids.

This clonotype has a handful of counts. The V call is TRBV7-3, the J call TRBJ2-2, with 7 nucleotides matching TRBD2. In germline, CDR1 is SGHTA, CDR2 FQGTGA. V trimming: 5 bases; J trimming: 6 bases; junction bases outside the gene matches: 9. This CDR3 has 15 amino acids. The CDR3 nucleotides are TGTGCCAGCAGCCCCCGAGAGGGAGGGGCCGGGGAGCTGTTTTTT. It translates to CASSPREGGAGELFF.

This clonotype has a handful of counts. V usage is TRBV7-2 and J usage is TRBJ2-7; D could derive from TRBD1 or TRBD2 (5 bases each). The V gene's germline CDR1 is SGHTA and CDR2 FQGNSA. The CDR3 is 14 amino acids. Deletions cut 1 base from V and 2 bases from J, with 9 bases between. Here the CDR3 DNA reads TGTGCCAGCAGCTTAGGAGGGACCGCCTACGAGCAGTACTTC. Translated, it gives CASSLGGTAYEQYF.

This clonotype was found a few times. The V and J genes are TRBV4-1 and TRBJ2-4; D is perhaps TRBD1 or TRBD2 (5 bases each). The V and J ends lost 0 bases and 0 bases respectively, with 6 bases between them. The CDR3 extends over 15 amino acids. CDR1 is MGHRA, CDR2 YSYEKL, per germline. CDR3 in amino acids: CASSQEGTAKNIQYF. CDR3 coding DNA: TGCGCCAGCAGCCAAGAGGGGACAGCCAAAAACATTCAGTACTTC.

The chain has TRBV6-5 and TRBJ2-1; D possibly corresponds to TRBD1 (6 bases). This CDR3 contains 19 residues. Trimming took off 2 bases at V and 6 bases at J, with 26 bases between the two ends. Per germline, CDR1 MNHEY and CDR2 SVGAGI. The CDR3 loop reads CASSYRSSSFTRGSNEQFF. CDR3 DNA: TGTGCCAGCAGTTACCGCTCTTCTAGCTTCACGAGGGGGTCCAATGAGCAGTTCTTC.